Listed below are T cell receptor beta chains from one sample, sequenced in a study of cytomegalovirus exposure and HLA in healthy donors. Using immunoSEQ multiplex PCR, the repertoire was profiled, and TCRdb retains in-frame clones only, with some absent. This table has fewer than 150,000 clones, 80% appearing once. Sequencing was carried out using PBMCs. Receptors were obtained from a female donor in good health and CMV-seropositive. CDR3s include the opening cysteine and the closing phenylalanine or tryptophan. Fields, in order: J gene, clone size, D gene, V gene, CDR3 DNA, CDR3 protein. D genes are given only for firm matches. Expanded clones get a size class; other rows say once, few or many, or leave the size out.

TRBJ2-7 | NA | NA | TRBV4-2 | TGTGCCAGCAGCCAAGTCGGGACTGACGCCTACGAGCAGTACTTC | CASSQVGTDAYEQYF
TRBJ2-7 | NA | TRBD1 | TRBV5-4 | TGTGCCAGCAGCGTGGGACAGAACTCCTACGAGCAGTACTTC | CASSVGQNSYEQYF
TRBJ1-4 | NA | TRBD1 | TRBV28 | TGTGCCAGCAGTTTATGGGGACAGAGTAATGAAAAACTGTTTTTT | CASSLWGQSNEKLFF
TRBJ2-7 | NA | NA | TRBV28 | TGTGCCAGCAGCCACTACCCGGACATCAGCTACGAGCAGTACTTC | CASSHYPDISYEQYF
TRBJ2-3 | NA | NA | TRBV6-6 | TGTGCCAGCAGTTACAGTAACAGGAAAGTCACAGATACGCAGTATTTT | CASSYSNRKVTDTQYF
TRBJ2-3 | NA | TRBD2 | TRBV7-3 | TGTGCCAGCAGCCCGGCGAGCGGGGGAGGCACAGATACGCAGTATTTT | CASSPASGGGTDTQYF
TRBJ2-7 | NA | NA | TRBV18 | TGTGCCAGCTCACCACAGCAACAGCACTACGAGCAGTACTTC | CASSPQQQHYEQYF
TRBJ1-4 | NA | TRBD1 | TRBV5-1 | TGCGCCAGCAGTCCGGGACAGAGAAATGAAAAACTGTTTTTT | CASSPGQRNEKLFF
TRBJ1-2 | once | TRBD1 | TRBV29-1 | TGCAGCGTTGAAGGAGAACAGGGGGGAGGCGGCTACACCTTC | CSVEGEQGGGGYTF
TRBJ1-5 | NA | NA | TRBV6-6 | TGTGCCAGCTCCGGGGGGGCGAGTCAGCCCCAGCATTTT | CASSGGASQPQHF
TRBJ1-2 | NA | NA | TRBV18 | TGTGCCAGCCCCGCTAACAGCTATGGCTACACCTTC | CASPANSYGYTF
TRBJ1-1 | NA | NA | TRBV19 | TGTGCCAGTAGTATCCAGGGTGTCGCTGAAGCTTTCTTT | CASSIQGVAEAFF
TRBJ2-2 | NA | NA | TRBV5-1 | TGCGCCAGCAAGTGGGGCGCAGGAGAAAGCACCGGGGAGCTGTTTTTT | CASKWGAGESTGELFF